The rows below give T cell receptor beta chains drawn from one sample of a study of vaccination and CD4 T cells after COVID-19. These receptors are not linked to any known antigen. MiXCR, applied by TCRdb to the PCR reads, yields one record per CDR3 protein. The sample yields approximately 15,000 distinct CDR3 sequences, about 56% seen once. This sample comprised CD4+ T cells from blood, cultured in vitro, obtained before SARS-CoV-2 vaccination. The receptors come from a human donor who had recovered from COVID-19. Each CDR3 is given with its conserved first and last residue. D genes are given only for firm matches. Size values are once, few and many counts, or a class for expanded clones, and some rows have none.

CATSDSLVETQYF	TGTGCCACCAGTGATTCCCTAGTAGAGACCCAGTACTTC	-	-	TRBV24-1	TRBJ2-5
CAWSIDRGQYF	TGTGCCTGGAGTATCGACAGGGGGCAGTACTTC	TRBD1	medium-sized	TRBV30	TRBJ2-7
CSASDGKEQYF	TGCAGTGCATCGGACGGGAAAGAGCAGTACTTC	-	-	TRBV20-1	TRBJ2-7
CASSPGQGAQETQYF	TGTGCCAGCAGCCCGGGACAGGGGGCTCAGGAGACCCAGTACTTC	TRBD1	-	TRBV5-8	TRBJ2-5
CATSDPRTGREDYGYTF	TGTGCCACCAGTGATCCCCGGACAGGGAGAGAGGACTATGGCTACACCTTC	TRBD1	few	TRBV24-1	TRBJ1-2
CASSQSTGWEPQHF	TGCGCCAGCAGCCAGTCGACAGGTTGGGAGCCCCAGCATTTT	-	-	TRBV4-1	TRBJ1-5
CSARDVAGVQYEQYF	TGCAGTGCTAGAGATGTAGCGGGAGTACAGTACGAGCAGTACTTC	TRBD2	-	TRBV20-1	TRBJ2-7
CASSQGPTGELFF	TGCGCCAGCAGCCAAGGACCCACCGGGGAGCTGTTTTTT	-	-	TRBV4-1	TRBJ2-2
CASGASGGGYTF	TGTGCCAGCGGAGCCTCAGGGGGTGGCTACACCTTC	TRBD1	few	TRBV6-1	TRBJ1-2
CASRAAGVRTDTQYF	TGTGCCAGCAGGGCGGCGGGGGTACGCACAGATACGCAGTATTTT	TRBD2	-	TRBV6-1	TRBJ2-3
CASSYLNGYTF	TGTGCCAGCAGTTACCTCAACGGCTACACCTTC	-	-	TRBV28	TRBJ1-2
CSARGGTGISYEQYF	TGCAGTGCTAGAGGAGGGACAGGGATCTCCTACGAGCAGTACTTC	TRBD1	-	TRBV20-1	TRBJ2-7
CASSQFFGRQNYGYTF	TGTGCCAGCAGCCAGTTCTTTGGGCGACAGAACTATGGCTACACCTTC	-	-	TRBV5-4	TRBJ1-2
CSARDGSGYQETQYF	TGCAGTGCTAGAGATGGTAGCGGGTACCAAGAGACCCAGTACTTC	TRBD2	few	TRBV20-1	TRBJ2-5
CSARPQYNQPQHF	TGCAGTGCTAGACCACAGTACAATCAGCCCCAGCATTTT	-	-	TRBV20-1	TRBJ1-5
CATSGTVGEQYF	TGTGCCACCAGTGGGACAGTGGGCGAGCAGTACTTC	-	-	TRBV24-1	TRBJ2-7
CSVEAGVNTEAFF	TGCAGCGTTGAGGCAGGAGTGAACACTGAAGCTTTCTTT	-	-	TRBV29-1	TRBJ1-1
CASKRNSNNEQFF	TGTGCCAGCAAACGAAACTCAAACAATGAGCAGTTCTTC	-	once	TRBV2	TRBJ2-1
CAITRDRDTDTQYF	TGTGCCATCACCCGGGACAGGGACACAGATACGCAGTATTTT	TRBD1	-	TRBV10-3	TRBJ2-3
CAWRAQGLAAGELFF	TGTGCCTGGAGAGCCCAGGGACTAGCGGCCGGGGAGCTGTTTTTT	TRBD2	-	TRBV30	TRBJ2-2
CASSRRGPLGQLFF	TGTGCCAGCAGCCGCCGGGGCCCCCTTGGTCAGCTGTTTTTT	-	-	TRBV7-3	TRBJ2-2
CASSLSGGTQYF	TGTGCCAGCAGCTTATCGGGAGGGACCCAGTACTTC	TRBD2	few	TRBV7-6	TRBJ2-5
CASSATGGRRDSPLHF	TGTGCTAGCAGCGCCACCGGGGGGCGCCGGGATTCACCCCTCCACTTT	-	few	TRBV7-7	TRBJ1-6
CASGGTISDTQYF	TGTGCCAGCGGTGGGACTATATCAGATACGCAGTATTTT	TRBD2	-	TRBV6-1	TRBJ2-3
CASSRPVGQGTDTQYF	TGTGCCAGCAGTCGCCCCGTGGGACAAGGCACAGATACGCAGTATTTT	-	once	TRBV6-2/TRBV6-3	TRBJ2-3
CSANPGTVDDNEQFF	TGCAGTGCCAACCCCGGGACAGTGGACGACAATGAGCAGTTCTTC	TRBD1	few	TRBV20-1	TRBJ2-1
CASSARQGSYGYTF	TGTGCCAGCAGCGCTCGACAGGGCTCCTATGGCTACACCTTC	TRBD1	-	TRBV7-2	TRBJ1-2
CSAPRQAHEQYF	TGCAGTGCGCCGAGACAGGCCCACGAGCAGTACTTC	-	-	TRBV20-1	TRBJ2-7
CASSLLTGELFF	TGTGCCAGCAGCTTGCTCACCGGGGAGCTGTTTTTT	-	few	TRBV7-2	TRBJ2-2
CASSSRGEGNQPQHF	TGTGCCAGCAGTTCGAGGGGTGAGGGCAATCAGCCCCAGCATTTT	-	-	TRBV6-5	TRBJ1-5
CAWSGLALETQYF	TGTGCCTGGAGTGGGCTAGCGCTAGAGACCCAGTACTTC	-	-	TRBV30	TRBJ2-5
CASRRVGSGNNEQFF	TGCGCCAGCAGGCGAGTCGGGAGTGGAAACAATGAGCAGTTCTTC	-	-	TRBV4-1	TRBJ2-1
CSASIEQFF	TGCAGTGCTAGCATTGAGCAGTTCTTC	-	few	TRBV20-1	TRBJ2-1
CASSQTGGANTGELFF	TGTGCCAGCAGCCAAACAGGGGGCGCGAACACCGGGGAGCTGTTTTTT	TRBD1	-	TRBV7-3	TRBJ2-2
CSAEATNRGWTEAFF	TGCAGTGCCGAGGCGACAAATCGGGGGTGGACTGAAGCTTTCTTT	-	-	TRBV20-1	TRBJ1-1
CSARQLAGETFRWDEQYF	TGCAGTGCTAGGCAACTAGCGGGAGAGACATTTCGGTGGGACGAGCAGTACTTC	TRBD2	-	TRBV20-1	TRBJ2-7
CASNNRDRNSPLHF	TGTGCCAGCAATAACCGGGACAGAAATTCACCCCTCCACTTT	TRBD1	-	TRBV2	TRBJ1-6
CSARDFRVGPQHF	TGCAGTGCTAGAGATTTCCGAGTGGGGCCCCAGCATTTT	-	few	TRBV20-1	TRBJ1-5
CASSLMAGSEQYF	TGTGCCAGCAGCTTAATGGCGGGCTCCGAGCAGTACTTC	-	-	TRBV7-3	TRBJ2-7
CATSDRQTTGELFF	TGTGCCACCAGTGACCGACAAACTACCGGGGAGCTGTTTTTT	-	-	TRBV24-1	TRBJ2-2
CASSLAGIGYGYTF	TGTGCCAGCAGTTTAGCAGGAATTGGCTATGGCTACACCTTC	-	-	TRBV28	TRBJ1-2
CSVAPEDRTYEQYF	TGCAGCGTTGCCCCCGAGGACAGGACCTACGAGCAGTACTTC	TRBD1	-	TRBV29-1	TRBJ2-7
CATSKGTTSTDTQYF	TGTGCCACCAGCAAGGGCACCACTAGCACAGATACGCAGTATTTT	-	few	TRBV15	TRBJ2-3
CSAGLQGAYTEAFF	TGCAGTGCGGGCTTACAGGGGGCTTACACTGAAGCTTTCTTT	TRBD1	-	TRBV20-1	TRBJ1-1
CSAPGQIYNEQFF	TGCAGTGCCCCGGGACAGATTTACAATGAGCAGTTCTTC	TRBD1	-	TRBV20-1	TRBJ2-1
CASSLARNFKNTGELFF	TGTGCCAGCAGCTTAGCGCGAAATTTCAAGAACACCGGGGAGCTGTTTTTT	-	-	TRBV7-9	TRBJ2-2
CASSDSATGELFF	TGTGCCAGCAGTGACTCGGCCACCGGGGAGCTGTTTTTT	-	few	TRBV6-4	TRBJ2-2
CARPPEGTNTGELFF	TGCGCCCGACCCCCCGAAGGGACGAACACCGGGGAGCTGTTTTTT	-	-	TRBV10-2	TRBJ2-2